These 8 T cell receptor beta chains originate from one sample sequenced in a study of shared clonotypes between healthy human individuals. Repertoires were generated with immunoSEQ multiplex PCR, while TCRdb's copy carries only in-frame clones and drops some. Altogether 950,000 to 1,300,000 clones are present, around 76% being singletons, with the ten largest covering roughly 1.4%. Sequenced: memory CD4+ T cells sorted from blood. Subset denoted: CD45RA-negative fraction. Receptors originate from a man aged 18 to 29 in good health.

The chain joins TRBV5-5 to TRBJ2-1, with D perhaps TRBD2 (6 bases). CDR1 and CDR2 (germline): SGHKS, YYEKEE (reference sequence). CDR3 length equals 15 residues. Trimming took off 1 base at V and 4 bases at J, with 12 bases between the two ends. The CDR3 here is CASSLTLAEYNEQFF. CDR3 nucleotides: TGTGCCAGCAGCTTGACACTAGCAGAGTACAATGAGCAGTTCTTC.

This clone was found many times. The CDR3 is CASRPQRGQPQHF. As DNA, the CDR3 is TGTGCCAGCAGACCCCAGCGGGGTCAGCCCCAGCATTTT. V gene TRBV28 combines with J gene TRBJ1-5, with no clear D. Germline CDR1 is MDHEN and CDR2 is SYDVKM. This CDR3 contains 13 residues. Trimming shortened V by 6 bases and J by 6 bases, and 12 bases separated the two germline ends.

The V gene is TRBV29-1, the J gene TRBJ2-3, with D possibly called TRBD1 or TRBD2 (5 bases each). Germline CDR1 is SQVTM and CDR2 is ANQGSEA. V was clipped by 8 bases and J by 6 bases, with 24 bases between them. This CDR3 has 15 amino acids. The CDR3 nucleotides are TGCAGCATCCAAATAGGGACCAGCCAATGGGATACGCAGTATTTT. Its protein is CSIQIGTSQWDTQYF.

This rearrangement joins TRBV28 to TRBJ2-7, with 8 bases aligning to TRBD2. V was pared by 4 bases and J by 2 bases, with 7 bases of the junction left unmatched. CDR1 is MDHEN and CDR2 is SYDVKM in the germline V gene. The CDR3 consists of 15 residues. The CDR3 sequence: CASSSGRGGTYEQYF. The DNA for the CDR3 is TGTGCCAGCAGTTCCGGGAGGGGTGGTACCTACGAGCAGTACTTC.

This clone came up many times. This CDR3 reads CASRPTVTDTQYF. The CDR3 bases are TGTGCCAGCAGGCCGACAGTTACAGATACGCAGTATTTT. The genes are TRBV7-9 and TRBJ2-3; tentatively, D is TRBD1 (5 bases). The germline CDR1 and CDR2 sequences are SEHNR and FQNEAQ (reference sequence). Trimming cost V 6 bases and J 3 bases, with 10 bases left between them. The CDR3 is 13 amino acids. The whole variable domain, remainder taken from reference TRBV7-9 and TRBJ2-3, is DTGVSQNPRHKITKRGQNVTFRCDPISEHNRLYWYRQTLGQGPEFLTYFQNEAQLEKSRLLSDRFSAERPKGSFSTLEIQRTEQGDSAMYLCASRPTVTDTQYFGPGTRLTVL.

This clone was seen a few times. The chain recombines TRBV18 with TRBJ2-1; 10 bases line up with TRBD1. Per germline, CDR1 KGHSH and CDR2 LQKENI. The length of the CDR3 is 16 residues. Germline trimming cut 3 bases from V and 9 bases from J; bases unmatched to any gene: 11. The CDR3: CASSPQATGGVGEQFF. CDR3 nucleotide sequence: TGTGCCAGCTCACCTCAGGCGACAGGGGGCGTGGGTGAGCAGTTCTTC.

The chain couples TRBV10-3 to TRBJ1-6; D gene ambiguous. Germline CDR1 ENHRY, CDR2 SYGVKD. CDR3 length: 15 residues. Trimming cost V 2 bases and J 10 bases, with 15 bases left between them. The CDR3 nucleotides are TGTGCCATCAGTGAGCGGGCGGAGTCTGGGTCACCCCTCCACTTT. It specifies CAISERAESGSPLHF.

The chain joins TRBV7-5 to TRBJ2-3; TRBD1, as called in the table, went unchecked against the DNA. TRBV7-5 is noted as a pseudogene. CDR3 size: 17 residues. The CDR3 loop reads CARSCPGTGGITDTQYF. For the CDR3, the DNA is TGTGCCAGAAGCTGCCCCGGGACAGGGGGCATCACAGATACGCAGTATTTT.